This T cell receptor beta chain was sequenced in a study of neurological immune-mediated disorders. V was shortened by 0 bases and J by 7 bases, with 13 bases between the two germline ends. Germline-derived CDR1 and CDR2 are MNHEY and SVGAGI. The CDR3 extends over 16 amino acids. TCRdb reprocessed the 5' RACE reads with MiXCR, giving one entry per CDR3 protein. The profile covers 50,000 or so distinct CDR3 sequences, with roughly 17% appearing a single time and about 4.7% taken by the ten largest. Material: PBMCs. The chain employs TRBV6-5 and TRBJ1-6; D might be TRBD1 (5 bases). The TCR sequence derives from a man in his sixties in good health. CDR3 loop: CASSYSWGVANSPLHF. CDR3 in DNA: TGTGCCAGCAGTTACTCTTGGGGGGTGGCGAATTCACCCCTCCACTTT.